Below, one TCR beta chain is given with its context. This record comes from a study of identical twins' blood T cells. CDR1 and CDR2 from the germline V gene are LGHDT and YNNKEL (reference sequence). The V end was cut by 4 bases, the J end by 4 bases, with 10 bases between. The CDR3 runs 13 residues. Both ends of each TCR cDNA library bore sample-specific barcodes. TCRdb re-analysed the 5' RACE reads in MiXCR, keeping a single row per CDR3 protein. Here the sample spans 400,000 or so distinct CDR3 sequences, 28% being singletons. The chain uses TRBV3-1 and TRBJ1-1; D not certain. Sequenced material: PBMCs. This TCR came from a woman aged 18-55 years in good health. CDR3 coding DNA: TGTGCCAGCAGCCCCCCGTGGGTCACTGAAGCTTTCTTT. Translated, it gives CASSPPWVTEAFF.